The rows below give T cell receptor beta chains drawn from one sample of a study of blood T cell repertoires in COVID-19. The method was immunoSEQ multiplex PCR; TCRdb's version includes in-frame clones alone and lacks a portion of them. The repertoire holds a few hundred thousand clones, with roughly nine tenths as singletons. Specimen: peripheral blood. The receptors here all came from a man aged 40-49 years who had recovered from COVID-19. Each CDR3 is given with its conserved first and last residue. The order of the fields is CDR3 protein, CDR3 DNA, D gene, J gene, clone size, V gene. A D gene is named only where the DNA matches it firmly. The listing skips clone size in some rows; elsewhere it reads once, few, many or a size class.

CDR3 protein: CASSSGDASVEQYF
CDR3 DNA: TGTGCCAGCAGCTCGGGTGACGCGTCGGTCGAGCAGTACTTC
D gene: NA
J gene: TRBJ2-7
clone size: NA
V gene: TRBV7-9

CDR3 protein: CASSSLPTGAGANVLTF
CDR3 DNA: TGTGCCAGCAGTTCACTGCCCACAGGGGCGGGGGCCAACGTCCTGACTTTC
D gene: TRBD1
J gene: TRBJ2-6
clone size: NA
V gene: TRBV27

CDR3 protein: CASSPRRDYTGELFF
CDR3 DNA: TGTGCCAGCAGTCCTAGGCGGGACTATACCGGGGAGCTGTTTTTT
D gene: TRBD2
J gene: TRBJ2-2
clone size: NA
V gene: TRBV6-4

CDR3 protein: CASSLVLRGYEQYF
CDR3 DNA: TGCGCCAGCAGCTTAGTTCTGCGGGGGTACGAGCAGTACTTC
D gene: TRBD2
J gene: TRBJ2-7
clone size: NA
V gene: TRBV5-1

CDR3 protein: CASSPGGFNSPLHF
CDR3 DNA: TGTGCCAGCAGCCCAGGGGGCTTTAATTCACCCCTCCACTTT
D gene: TRBD1
J gene: TRBJ1-6
clone size: NA
V gene: TRBV3-1/TRBV3-2

CDR3 protein: CASSASPGNTEAFF
CDR3 DNA: TGTGCCAGCAGTGCGTCCCCGGGAAACACTGAAGCTTTCTTT
D gene: NA
J gene: TRBJ1-1
clone size: few
V gene: TRBV6-2/TRBV6-3

CDR3 protein: CASNTQGTGELFF
CDR3 DNA: TGTGCCAGCAACACCCAGGGTACCGGGGAGCTGTTTTTT
D gene: NA
J gene: TRBJ2-2
clone size: NA
V gene: TRBV7-9

CDR3 protein: CASSFTVGPRQDSNYGYTF
CDR3 DNA: TGTGCCAGCAGCTTCACGGTCGGCCCCCGACAGGATTCTAACTATGGCTACACCTTC
D gene: NA
J gene: TRBJ1-2
clone size: NA
V gene: TRBV7-9

CDR3 protein: CASKGQGSYYEQYF
CDR3 DNA: TGTGCCAGTAAGGGACAGGGCTCCTACTACGAGCAGTACTTC
D gene: TRBD1
J gene: TRBJ2-7
clone size: NA
V gene: TRBV19

CDR3 protein: CASSQETSGRPGELFF
CDR3 DNA: TGCGCCAGCAGCCAAGAGACTAGCGGGCGACCCGGGGAGCTGTTTTTT
D gene: TRBD2
J gene: TRBJ2-2
clone size: NA
V gene: TRBV4-1

CDR3 protein: CASSIRRRQNYEQYF
CDR3 DNA: TGTGCCAGCAGCATCCGGCGGAGACAGAACTACGAGCAGTACTTC
D gene: NA
J gene: TRBJ2-7
clone size: NA
V gene: TRBV7-9

CDR3 protein: CASSLTRRGAYEQYF
CDR3 DNA: TGTGCCAGCAGCTTAACGCGTCGGGGGGCTTACGAGCAGTACTTC
D gene: NA
J gene: TRBJ2-7
clone size: NA
V gene: TRBV13

CDR3 protein: CASSQEGTAYGYTF
CDR3 DNA: TGCGCCAGCAGCCAAGAGGGGACAGCCTATGGCTACACCTTC
D gene: TRBD1
J gene: TRBJ1-2
clone size: NA
V gene: TRBV4-1

CDR3 protein: CASSLLAQETQYF
CDR3 DNA: TGTGCCAGCAGCTTACTAGCCCAGGAGACCCAGTACTTC
D gene: NA
J gene: TRBJ2-5
clone size: NA
V gene: TRBV7-2

CDR3 protein: CASSYSGRYTGELFF
CDR3 DNA: TGTGCCAGCAGTTACTCGGGCAGGTACACCGGGGAGCTGTTTTTT
D gene: NA
J gene: TRBJ2-2
clone size: few
V gene: TRBV6-6

CDR3 protein: CASSQGGGVGAYEQYF
CDR3 DNA: TGTGCCAGCAGCCAGGGTGGCGGGGTGGGAGCCTACGAGCAGTACTTC
D gene: NA
J gene: TRBJ2-7
clone size: NA
V gene: TRBV5-6

CDR3 protein: CASSLGLAGIYEQYF
CDR3 DNA: TGTGCCAGCAGCTTGGGACTAGCGGGGATCTACGAGCAGTACTTC
D gene: TRBD2
J gene: TRBJ2-7
clone size: once
V gene: TRBV5-5

CDR3 protein: CASSPKPGTSENNEQFF
CDR3 DNA: TGTGCCAGCAGCCCAAAGCCCGGGACTAGCGAGAACAATGAGCAGTTCTTC
D gene: TRBD2
J gene: TRBJ2-1
clone size: NA
V gene: TRBV7-8

CDR3 protein: CASSYQRGRVDTQYF
CDR3 DNA: TGTGCCAGTAGTTATCAGCGGGGGCGGGTAGATACGCAGTATTTT
D gene: TRBD2
J gene: TRBJ2-3
clone size: once
V gene: TRBV19

CDR3 protein: CACRPGDNSPLHF
CDR3 DNA: TGTGCCTGTAGGCCCGGGGATAATTCACCCCTCCACTTT
D gene: NA
J gene: TRBJ1-6
clone size: NA
V gene: TRBV6-5

CDR3 protein: CASSLGGDGREKLFF
CDR3 DNA: TGTGCCAGCAGCTTAGGGGGGGACGGTCGAGAAAAACTGTTTTTT
D gene: NA
J gene: TRBJ1-4
clone size: NA
V gene: TRBV7-2

CDR3 protein: CASSGRGGEKLFF
CDR3 DNA: TGTGCCAGTAGTGGCCGGGGTGGTGAAAAACTGTTTTTT
D gene: NA
J gene: TRBJ1-4
clone size: few
V gene: TRBV19

CDR3 protein: CASTDRRGSYEQYF
CDR3 DNA: TGTGCCAGCACAGATCGGCGCGGAAGCTACGAGCAGTACTTC
D gene: NA
J gene: TRBJ2-7
clone size: once
V gene: TRBV21-1

CDR3 protein: CASTQTGSSGNTIYF
CDR3 DNA: TGTGCCAGCACCCAGACAGGGTCAAGCGGAAACACCATATATTTT
D gene: TRBD1
J gene: TRBJ1-3
clone size: NA
V gene: TRBV6-6

CDR3 protein: CASSFRQGGTDTQYF
CDR3 DNA: TGTGCCAGCAGTTTCCGACAGGGGGGAACAGATACGCAGTATTTT
D gene: TRBD1
J gene: TRBJ2-3
clone size: NA
V gene: TRBV6-5

CDR3 protein: CASSSQWNTEAFF
CDR3 DNA: TGTGCCAGCAGCTCCCAGTGGAACACTGAAGCTTTCTTT
D gene: NA
J gene: TRBJ1-1
clone size: NA
V gene: TRBV7-2

CDR3 protein: CASGLPRDRSYGYTF
CDR3 DNA: TGTGCCAGTGGGCTACCACGGGACAGGTCGTATGGCTACACCTTC
D gene: TRBD1
J gene: TRBJ1-2
clone size: NA
V gene: TRBV19

CDR3 protein: CASSITSGESETQYF
CDR3 DNA: TGTGCCAGCAGCATTACTAGCGGGGAATCGGAGACCCAGTACTTC
D gene: TRBD2
J gene: TRBJ2-5
clone size: once
V gene: TRBV13

CDR3 protein: CASSPRTGKDTEAFF
CDR3 DNA: TGTGCCAGCAGCCCCCGGACAGGGAAGGACACTGAAGCTTTCTTT
D gene: TRBD1
J gene: TRBJ1-1
clone size: few
V gene: TRBV9

CDR3 protein: CASSLVAGRGNEQFF
CDR3 DNA: TGTGCCAGCAGCTTAGTGGCAGGGAGGGGTAATGAGCAGTTCTTC
D gene: TRBD2
J gene: TRBJ2-1
clone size: NA
V gene: TRBV7-6

CDR3 protein: CASAPWTKNTEAFF
CDR3 DNA: TGTGCCAGCGCACCATGGACAAAGAACACTGAAGCTTTCTTT
D gene: NA
J gene: TRBJ1-1
clone size: NA
V gene: TRBV7-2

CDR3 protein: CASSSLTSGGTDTQYF
CDR3 DNA: TGTGCCAGCAGTTCCTTGACTAGCGGAGGCACAGATACGCAGTATTTT
D gene: TRBD2
J gene: TRBJ2-3
clone size: NA
V gene: TRBV6-5

CDR3 protein: CASSDRFTSSYNEQFF
CDR3 DNA: TGTGCCAGCAGTGATAGATTCACGAGCTCCTACAATGAGCAGTTCTTC
D gene: NA
J gene: TRBJ2-1
clone size: NA
V gene: TRBV6-2/TRBV6-3

CDR3 protein: CASSLGGGYNQPQHF
CDR3 DNA: TGTGCCAGCAGCTTAGGCGGGGGTTACAATCAGCCCCAGCATTTT
D gene: NA
J gene: TRBJ1-5
clone size: few
V gene: TRBV7-6

CDR3 protein: CASSQDPRYSETQYF
CDR3 DNA: TGTGCCAGCAGCCAAGATCCTAGGTATTCGGAGACCCAGTACTTC
D gene: NA
J gene: TRBJ2-5
clone size: NA
V gene: TRBV3-1/TRBV3-2

CDR3 protein: CASSLVGREYNYGYTF
CDR3 DNA: TGTGCCAGCAGCTTGGTGGGGAGGGAGTATAACTATGGCTACACCTTC
D gene: NA
J gene: TRBJ1-2
clone size: NA
V gene: TRBV5-4

CDR3 protein: CASSLRSGAGGLGETQYF
CDR3 DNA: TGTGCCAGCAGCTTGCGGAGTGGCGCGGGAGGGCTTGGAGAGACCCAGTACTTC
D gene: TRBD2
J gene: TRBJ2-5
clone size: few
V gene: TRBV5-4

CDR3 protein: CASSLGGSYGYTF
CDR3 DNA: TGTGCCAGCAGCCTGGGCGGTAGCTATGGCTACACCTTC
D gene: NA
J gene: TRBJ1-2
clone size: few
V gene: TRBV5-6

CDR3 protein: CASSQLGLADNEQFF
CDR3 DNA: TGCGCCAGCAGCCAGTTGGGACTAGCGGACAATGAGCAGTTCTTC
D gene: TRBD2
J gene: TRBJ2-1
clone size: NA
V gene: TRBV4-3

CDR3 protein: CASSFGSGRDDEQFF
CDR3 DNA: TGTGCCAGCAGCTTTGGGAGCGGGAGGGATGATGAGCAGTTCTTC
D gene: TRBD2
J gene: TRBJ2-1
clone size: NA
V gene: TRBV7-9

CDR3 protein: CASSPSASDFSRGQYF
CDR3 DNA: TGTGCCAGCAGCCCCAGCGCTAGCGATTTTTCGCGAGGGCAGTACTTC
D gene: NA
J gene: TRBJ2-7
clone size: NA
V gene: TRBV7-2

CDR3 protein: CSVEGPRGAAYNEQFF
CDR3 DNA: TGCAGCGTTGAAGGTCCTCGGGGTGCCGCCTACAATGAGCAGTTCTTC
D gene: NA
J gene: TRBJ2-1
clone size: NA
V gene: TRBV29-1

CDR3 protein: CASSPQGAIPNQPQHF
CDR3 DNA: TGTGCCAGCTCACCGCAGGGGGCGATCCCCAATCAGCCCCAGCATTTT
D gene: TRBD1
J gene: TRBJ1-5
clone size: NA
V gene: TRBV18

CDR3 protein: CASSYYFRGRSQPQHF
CDR3 DNA: TGTGCCAGCAGTTACTATTTCAGGGGAAGGAGTCAGCCCCAGCATTTT
D gene: NA
J gene: TRBJ1-5
clone size: NA
V gene: TRBV6-2/TRBV6-3

CDR3 protein: CSVATGTDSPLHF
CDR3 DNA: TGCAGCGTTGCGACAGGGACGGACTCACCCCTCCACTTT
D gene: TRBD1
J gene: TRBJ1-6
clone size: NA
V gene: TRBV29-1

CDR3 protein: CASSRDRALEAFF
CDR3 DNA: TGCGCCAGCAGCCGGGACAGGGCCCTTGAAGCTTTCTTT
D gene: TRBD1
J gene: TRBJ1-1
clone size: many
V gene: TRBV4-1

CDR3 protein: CASSLRGSNEQFF
CDR3 DNA: TGTGCCAGCAGCTTAAGAGGGAGCAATGAGCAGTTCTTC
D gene: NA
J gene: TRBJ2-1
clone size: NA
V gene: TRBV7-8

CDR3 protein: CASGQQAAYEQYF
CDR3 DNA: TGTGCCAGCGGGCAGCAAGCAGCCTACGAGCAGTACTTC
D gene: NA
J gene: TRBJ2-7
clone size: NA
V gene: TRBV6-5

CDR3 protein: CASSLSSYNEQFF
CDR3 DNA: TGTGCCAGCAGCCTGAGCTCCTACAATGAGCAGTTCTTC
D gene: NA
J gene: TRBJ2-1
clone size: NA
V gene: TRBV12-3/TRBV12-4

CDR3 protein: CASSLAGTSGMNEQFF
CDR3 DNA: TGTGCCAGCAGCTTAGCCGGGACTAGCGGGATGAATGAGCAGTTCTTC
D gene: TRBD2
J gene: TRBJ2-1
clone size: NA
V gene: TRBV11-3

CDR3 protein: CASSIGTRLAGNEQYF
CDR3 DNA: TGTGCCAGTAGTATAGGAACGAGACTAGCGGGAAACGAGCAGTACTTC
D gene: TRBD2
J gene: TRBJ2-7
clone size: NA
V gene: TRBV19

CDR3 protein: CASSLQRLTDTQYF
CDR3 DNA: TGTGCCAGCAGCTTACAGCGGCTTACAGATACGCAGTATTTT
D gene: NA
J gene: TRBJ2-3
clone size: NA
V gene: TRBV5-6

CDR3 protein: CASSEARGRDTEAFF
CDR3 DNA: TGTGCCAGCAGTGAAGCCAGGGGGCGTGACACTGAAGCTTTCTTT
D gene: TRBD1
J gene: TRBJ1-1
clone size: NA
V gene: TRBV2

CDR3 protein: CASPNRGLGNQPQHF
CDR3 DNA: TGTGCCAGTCCGAACAGGGGGCTCGGCAATCAGCCCCAGCATTTT
D gene: TRBD1
J gene: TRBJ1-5
clone size: NA
V gene: TRBV3-1/TRBV3-2